What follows describes a single T cell receptor beta chain. This entry belongs to a study of blood T cell repertoires in COVID-19. As for the study in general: Both acute and convalescent COVID-19 samples were obtained from the United States, Italy and Spain. PBMCs, B-cell-depleted T cells, or T cells were the source of the cDNA or gDNA that made up the material.

This CDR3 has 14 amino acids. Losses at the gene ends were 7 bases for V and 5 bases for J; bases not matched to a gene: 9. Germline V CDR1 and CDR2: LNHDA, SQIVND (reference sequence). In the original analysis: The authors estimated nucleated cell counts from reference gene primer amplification. Profiling relied on immunoSEQ multiplex PCR, and the TCRdb table lists in-frame clones only, not all of them. D and trimming come from the DNA, and the V and J calls and clone size come from that table. This table has around 130,000 clones, roughly 82% appearing once. The receptor was derived from a human donor in a cohort sampled during active COVID-19. The chain joins TRBV19 to TRBJ2-5, with 8 nucleotides matching TRBD2. The sequencing sample was made of peripheral blood. The CDR3 DNA follows: TGTGCCAGTACCGGAGCGGGGGCGGGGGAGACCCAGTACTTC. Amino acids: CASTGAGAGETQYF.